This entry lists 25 T cell receptor beta chains sequenced from one sample in a study of Tregs in tolerant kidney transplant recipients. The protocol was immunoSEQ multiplex PCR, while the TCRdb copy is restricted to in-frame clones and leaves out a portion. The sample carries approximately 90,000 clones, more than 85% recorded once. Related graft donors supplied nonmyeloablative bone marrow transplants, and mixed chimerism was transient. The sample was CD4+ T cells from blood (PBMCs), taken 12 months after the transplant. The receptors were sampled from a human patient who received a combined kidney and bone marrow transplant. Some T cells may be provided by the graft donor.

The chain carries TRBV19 and TRBJ2-7; D is ambiguous. Germline lookup yields CDR1 LNHDA and CDR2 SQIVND (reference sequence). Trimming took 2 bases from V and 0 from J, leaving 11 bases between them. The CDR3 extends over 15 amino acids. The CDR3 sequence is CASSISSASSYEQYF. CDR3 DNA sequence: TGTGCCAGTAGTATATCCAGCGCGAGCTCCTACGAGCAGTACTTC.

CDR3 sequence (DNA): TGTGCCAGCAGTTCTGTCGAGACACTTAATCAGCCCCAGCATTTT. Amino acid sequence: CASSSVETLNQPQHF. V gene TRBV28 combines with J gene TRBJ1-5; D is ambiguous. The CDR3 is 15 residues long. The germline CDR1 and CDR2 sequences are MDHEN and SYDVKM. The V and J ends lost 4 bases and 4 bases respectively, with 14 bases between them.

The chain has TRBV19 and TRBJ2-1; 11 nucleotides match TRBD2. The CDR3 has 15 residues. After removal of 3 bases from V and 5 bases from J, the junction contained 3 bases not matched to a gene. The germline gives CDR1 LNHDA, CDR2 SQIVND (reference sequence). The CDR3 coding sequence is TGTGCCAGTAGTATTAGCGGGAGGGCCCACAATGAGCAGTTCTTC. As protein: CASSISGRAHNEQFF.

This clone was observed once. CDR3 nucleotides: TGTGCCAGCAGCGTAGGTGGCAGGGGGAATAATTCACCCCTCCACTTT. It encodes CASSVGGRGNNSPLHF. J is TRBJ1-6 and V is TRBV9, with 7 positions matching TRBD1. The CDR3 extends over 16 amino acids. With V trimmed by 0 bases and J by 5 bases, 5 bases remained unmatched. Germline lookup yields CDR1 SGDLS and CDR2 YYNGEE.

This sequence joins TRBV7-8 and TRBJ1-3; 10 nucleotides line up with TRBD1. The tail of the sequence fits TRBJ2-2 better, so the J call may be wrong. Germline V gene sequence: CDR1 SGHVS, CDR2 FQNEAQ. The CDR3 contains 16 residues. The CDR3 is CASSGGQGANTGELFF. In DNA, the CDR3 is TGTGCCAGCAGCGGAGGACAGGGGGCGAACACCGGGGAGCTGTTTTTT.

The DNA for the CDR3 is TGCGCCAGCAGCCAGTCCACAGAGAACACTGAAGCTTTCTTT. Translated, it gives CASSQSTENTEAFF. The rearrangement links TRBV4-3 to TRBJ1-1; D unclear. The ends were cut back, 3 bases at V and 1 base at J, with 9 bases in the middle. Germline CDR1 and CDR2: LGHNA and YSLEER. The CDR3 runs 14 residues.

The J gene is TRBJ2-7, the V gene TRBV6-1, with TRBD2 identical over 12 bases. V gave up 10 bases and J gave up 2 bases; unmatched junction bases: 3. The CDR3 totals 13 residues. CDR1 and CDR2 (germline): MNHNS, SASEGT. The CDR3 DNA is TGTGCCACTCGGACTAGCGGGACCTACGAGCAGTACTTC. Its protein is CATRTSGTYEQYF.

Comments on this clone: The sample has other DNA sequences that encode this CDR3 too. The chain carries TRBV28 and TRBJ1-6; D is possibly TRBD1 (5 bases). Trimming removed 5 bases at V and 6 bases at J, with 23 bases between. Germline V gene sequence: CDR1 MDHEN, CDR2 SYDVKM. This CDR3 has 18 amino acids. The CDR3 spells CASSPAHSGNTFNSPLHF. CDR3 DNA: TGTGCCAGCAGTCCCGCCCATTCAGGGAACACCTTTAATTCACCCCTCCACTTT.

The gene calls are TRBV5-5 and TRBJ2-7; TRBD1 agrees at 7 bases. Trimming at V came to 7 bases and at J to 3 bases, leaving 7 bases not matched to a gene. CDR3 length: 13 amino acids. The germline V gene encodes CDR1 SGHKS and CDR2 YYEKEE (reference sequence). CDR3 in amino acids: CASSKGQRYEQYF. Here the CDR3 DNA reads TGTGCCAGCTCAAAGGGACAGCGCTACGAGCAGTACTTC.

The chain recombines TRBV5-1 with TRBJ1-3, with unresolved D. This CDR3 contains 17 residues. The V gene's germline CDR1 is SGHRS and CDR2 YFSETQ. The V end was cut by 0 bases, the J end by 0 bases, with 13 bases between. For the CDR3, the DNA is TGCGCCAGCAGCTTGGAACGTCTTTCTAGCTCTGGAAACACCATATATTTT. Its protein product is CASSLERLSSSGNTIYF. The complete variable domain, with remaining parts taken from reference TRBV5-1 and TRBJ1-3, reads KAGVTQTPRYLIKTRGQQVTLSCSPISGHRSVSWYQQTPGQGLQFLFEYFSETQRNKGNFPGRFSGRQFSNSRSEMNVSTLELGDSALYLCASSLERLSSSGNTIYFGEGSWLTVV.

The chain recombines TRBV15 with TRBJ2-1; D gene ambiguous. Germline-derived CDR1 and CDR2 are LNHNV and YYDKDF (reference sequence). Trimming shortened V by 1 base and J by 3 bases, and 7 bases separated the two germline ends. This CDR3 has 14 residues. The CDR3 spells CATSRGFNYNEQFF. The CDR3 DNA reads as TGTGCCACCAGCAGAGGTTTTAACTACAATGAGCAGTTCTTC.

V gene TRBV9 combines with J gene TRBJ2-7; maybe TRBD2 (6 bases). This CDR3 has 15 residues. Trimming took off 4 bases at V and 3 bases at J, with 17 bases between the two ends. CDR1 and CDR2 from the germline V gene are SGDLS and YYNGEE. The CDR3 is CASSPTRGGSYEQYF. CDR3 DNA: TGTGCCAGCAGCCCGACTAGGGGAGGAAGCTACGAGCAGTACTTC.

The chain uses TRBV28 and TRBJ2-5; D is perhaps TRBD2 (5 bases). The CDR3 runs 14 residues. Germline CDR1 is MDHEN and CDR2 is SYDVKM. V dropped 4 bases and J dropped 9 bases, with 18 bases sitting between them. CDR3 sequence reads: CASSSASSLAPQYF. CDR3 DNA: TGTGCCAGCAGTTCCGCTAGCTCCCTGGCTCCCCAGTACTTC.

V is TRBV4-2 and J is TRBJ1-1; 7 bases align to TRBD1. Trimming at V came to 0 bases and at J to 1 base, leaving 14 bases not matched to a gene. The germline gives CDR1 LGHNA, CDR2 YNFKEQ. CDR3 length equals 19 residues. The CDR3 sequence: CASSQEPGGLSLGNTEAFF. CDR3 DNA sequence: TGTGCCAGCAGCCAAGAACCAGGGGGGCTTTCTCTAGGGAACACTGAAGCTTTCTTT.

This clone was recorded once. The gene calls are TRBV7-8 and TRBJ1-1; D call uncertain. With 5 bases removed from V and 1 base from J, the gap between germline ends came to 8 bases. The CDR3 has 13 amino acids. Germline CDR1 is SGHVS and CDR2 is FQNEAQ. The CDR3 here is CASSQITNTEAFF. CDR3 bases: TGTGCCAGCAGCCAGATTACGAACACTGAAGCTTTCTTT. The full variable domain, with the rest looked up from reference TRBV7-8 and TRBJ1-1, is GAGVSQSPRYKVAKRGQDVALRCDPISGHVSLFWYQQALGQGPEFLTYFQNEAQLDKSGLPSDRFFAERPEGSVSTLKIQRTQQEDSAVYLCASSQITNTEAFFGQGTRLTVV.

This clone was observed a single time. The chain couples TRBV7-6 to TRBJ2-7; 8 positions agree with TRBD2. J gave up 6 bases and V 4 bases, and 11 bases lay outside the gene matches. The CDR3 runs 15 residues. CDR1 is SGHVS, CDR2 FNYEAQ, per germline. The CDR3 here is CASSSIGGGRSEQYF. In DNA form, the CDR3 reads TGTGCCAGCAGCTCGATCGGGGGGGGCCGCAGCGAGCAGTACTTC.

CDR3 nucleotide sequence: TGCGCCAGCAGCCAAGCGGAGACAGGGGCCAATCAGCCCCAGCATTTT. This encodes CASSQAETGANQPQHF. The chain is built from TRBV4-1 and TRBJ1-5; 8 bases match TRBD1. CDR3 length: 16 residues. CDR1 is MGHRA, CDR2 YSYEKL, per germline. With 1 base clipped from V and 3 bases from J, the junction kept 5 bases outside the gene matches.

This chain joins TRBV6-1 and TRBJ2-7; TRBD1 matches 7 bases. CDR1 is MNHNS, CDR2 SASEGT, per germline. V trimming: 0 bases; J trimming: 7 bases; junction bases outside the gene matches: 12. This CDR3 contains 16 residues. CDR3: CASSEALQITGDEQYF. CDR3 coding DNA: TGTGCCAGCAGTGAAGCGCTTCAAATCACAGGGGATGAGCAGTACTTC.

This clone was found once. V is TRBV7-9 and J is TRBJ2-2, with D unresolved. Per the germline V gene, CDR1 is SEHNR and CDR2 is FQNEAQ (reference sequence). The length of the CDR3 is 16 residues. Trimming pared 1 base from V and 0 bases from J, leaving 9 bases between. This CDR3 reads CASSLDVTSNTGELFF. CDR3 in DNA: TGTGCCAGCAGCTTAGACGTGACTTCGAACACCGGGGAGCTGTTTTTT.

The CDR3 DNA is TGTGCTACCGGACTAGGGACAGATACGCAGTATTTT. This codes for CATGLGTDTQYF. The J gene is TRBJ2-3, the V gene TRBV12-5, with 7 bases lining up with TRBD2. CDR1 is LGHNT and CDR2 is FRNRAP in the germline V gene. Trimming took 10 bases from V and 3 from J; bases not matched to a gene: 4. The CDR3 has 12 amino acids.

The chain links TRBV19 to TRBJ1-5; TRBD1 is a possible D gene (5 bases). The CDR3 totals 13 residues. V was cut by 3 bases and J by 8 bases, with 11 bases left in between. Germline assignment: CDR1 LNHDA and CDR2 SQIVND (reference sequence). The CDR3 spells CASSMAREEPQHF. Here the CDR3 DNA reads TGTGCCAGTAGTATGGCCAGGGAAGAGCCCCAGCATTTT.

The chain links TRBV7-6 to TRBJ1-5; possible D gene TRBD1, 6 bases. Trimming cost V 3 bases and J 7 bases, with 16 bases left between them. The CDR3 has 15 amino acids. The germline V gene has CDR1 SGHVS and CDR2 FNYEAQ. This chain's CDR3 is CASSLNGQGMQPQHF. Written as DNA, the CDR3 is TGTGCCAGCAGCTTGAACGGTCAGGGGATGCAGCCCCAGCATTTT.

CDR3 in amino acids: CASRLAGRKETQYF. The CDR3 coding sequence is TGTGCCAGCAGGCTAGCGGGACGAAAAGAGACCCAGTACTTC. This chain uses TRBV6-1 with TRBJ2-5; TRBD2 matches at 9 bases. The CDR3 spans 14 residues. After removal of 6 bases from V and 3 bases from J, the junction contained 5 bases not matched to a gene. The V gene's germline CDR1 is MNHNS and CDR2 SASEGT.

Here the CDR3 reads CASSLDGGPYEQYF. The CDR3 DNA is TGCGCCAGCAGCTTGGACGGGGGGCCTTACGAGCAGTACTTC. The V call is TRBV5-1, the J call TRBJ2-5; tentative D call: TRBD2 (7 bases). The end of the DNA aligns better with TRBJ2-7, so the J call may be wrong. The CDR3 covers 14 residues. The V gene's germline CDR1 is SGHRS and CDR2 YFSETQ.

V gene TRBV30 combines with J gene TRBJ2-5; 7 bases are shared with TRBD1. This CDR3 comprises 12 residues. V dropped 0 bases and J dropped 7; count of bases not matched to a gene: 2. Germline V gives CDR1 GTSNPN, CDR2 SVGIG (reference sequence). The CDR3 nucleotides read TGTGCCTGGAGTGTATCAGGGGGGACCCAGTACTTC. Translating it yields CAWSVSGGTQYF.